This is a list of T cell receptor beta chains from one sample in a study of CD8 T cells in Susac syndrome. TCRdb re-analysed the immunoSEQ multiplex PCR reads in MiXCR, keeping a single row per CDR3 protein. This repertoire shows 170,000 or so distinct CDR3 sequences, about 94% found once; its top ten account for approximately 0.094%. The specimen sequenced was CD4+ T cells from PBMCs. Receptor source: a human donor with multiple sclerosis. Both conserved end residues are part of each CDR3. D genes are given only for firm matches. Expanded clones get a size class; other rows say once, few or many, or leave the size out.

TRBV29-1	TRBJ1-1	.	.	TGCAGCGCCAACTCCTTTACAGGGCTCGAAGCTTTCTTT	CSANSFTGLEAFF
TRBV5-1	TRBJ2-7	TRBD1	.	TGCGCCAGCAGCTTGGCGGACAGGGTCTACGAGCAGTACTTC	CASSLADRVYEQYF
TRBV30	TRBJ2-3	.	.	TGTGCCTGGAGTGTACCAGGGGGCACAGATACGCAGTATTTT	CAWSVPGGTDTQYF
TRBV5-4	TRBJ2-7	TRBD2	.	TGTGCCAGCAGCTTGGCCGGGAGGGCCGGGAACGAGCAGTACTTC	CASSLAGRAGNEQYF
TRBV9	TRBJ2-7	TRBD2	.	TGTGCCAGCAGCGTAGAGGGCAGCGGGAGGTTGGATTCCTACGAGCAGTACTTC	CASSVEGSGRLDSYEQYF
TRBV24-1	TRBJ2-5	TRBD2	.	TGTGCCACCAGTGAGGTAGCGGGGGGCAGTGAGACCCAGTACTTC	CATSEVAGGSETQYF
TRBV2	TRBJ1-1	.	.	TGTGCCAGCAGCGCGACGGGTACTGAAGCTTTCTTT	CASSATGTEAFF
TRBV20-1	TRBJ1-2	TRBD1	.	TGCAGTGCTGTATCCGGGACAGCGTCCTATGGCTACACCTTC	CSAVSGTASYGYTF
TRBV11-2	TRBJ2-2	.	.	TGTGCCAGCAGCCCTGGGGGAAATCACTTGACCGGGGAGCTGTTTTTT	CASSPGGNHLTGELFF
TRBV7-9	TRBJ2-1	.	.	TGTGCCACCCTCCGGACGGCTTACTCCTACAATGAGCAGTTCTTC	CATLRTAYSYNEQFF
TRBV12-3/TRBV12-4	TRBJ2-1	.	.	TGTGCCAGCAGTTTAGAGTTACTGCTGCAGTTCTTC	CASSLELLLQFF
TRBV12-3/TRBV12-4	TRBJ2-3	TRBD1	.	TGTGCCAGCAGTTTGTTGGGACAGGGGGCCGATACGCAGTATTTT	CASSLLGQGADTQYF
TRBV20-1	TRBJ2-7	TRBD2	.	TGCAGTGCTAGACAGCTAGCGGGAAACTCCTACGAGCAGTACTTC	CSARQLAGNSYEQYF
TRBV19	TRBJ2-7	TRBD1	.	TGTGCCAGTAGTAAGGCGGGACAGGGGACTCCCTACGAGCAGTACTTC	CASSKAGQGTPYEQYF
TRBV9	TRBJ1-1	.	.	TGTGCCAGCAGCGTAGCTCCGACAATGAACACTGAAGCTTTCTTT	CASSVAPTMNTEAFF
TRBV10-2	TRBJ2-1	.	.	TGCGCCAGCAGTGAGTCCAGCAGGGTTGGTGAGCAGTTCTTC	CASSESSRVGEQFF
TRBV9	TRBJ1-2	.	.	TGTGCCAGCAGCGTAGACACTAACTATGGCTACACCTTC	CASSVDTNYGYTF
TRBV3-1	TRBJ2-5	.	once	TGTGCCAGCAGCCATAGGGTCCGGACAGAAGAGACCCAGTACTTC	CASSHRVRTEETQYF
TRBV7-2	TRBJ2-1	TRBD2	.	TGTGCCCACGCCCGGGCTAGCGGAGACAATGAGCAGTTCTTC	CAHARASGDNEQFF
TRBV20-1	TRBJ2-5	.	.	TGCAGTGCTAGAGATCTGAGACAAGGTCAGAGGACCCAGTACTTC	CSARDLRQGQRTQYF
TRBV20-1	TRBJ2-7	.	.	TGCAGTGCTCAACAAATACAGAAGAACTACGAGCAGTACTTC	CSAQQIQKNYEQYF
TRBV9	TRBJ2-1	TRBD1	.	TGTGCCAGCAGCGTAGAAGGTGGGACAGCTAGTCCTCTTACGGAGCAGTTCTTC	CASSVEGGTASPLTEQFF
TRBV6-5	TRBJ1-4	.	.	TGTGCCACGTCACAGGGAGAAAAACTGTTTTTT	CATSQGEKLFF
TRBV6-2/TRBV6-3	TRBJ2-5	.	.	TGTGCCAGCACTAAAGAAGAGACCCAGTACTTC	CASTKEETQYF
TRBV30	TRBJ2-6	.	.	TGTGCCTGGAGTGTACCCTCTGGGGCCAACGTCCTGACTTTC	CAWSVPSGANVLTF
TRBV6-5	TRBJ2-7	.	.	TGTGCCAGCAGGTGGACAGTAGGCCTATCCTACGAGCAGTACTTC	CASRWTVGLSYEQYF
TRBV12-3/TRBV12-4	TRBJ2-4	.	.	TGTGCCAGCAGTTTTGAAGGGAACATTCAGTACTTC	CASSFEGNIQYF
TRBV7-2	TRBJ1-2	.	.	TGTGCCAGCAGCTTCCCCCCGGGGAGCGGCCCTAATGGCTACACCTTC	CASSFPPGSGPNGYTF
TRBV3-1	TRBJ2-1	TRBD2	.	TGTGCCAGCAGCCTCCGACTAGCGGGATGGTACAATGAGCAGTTCTTC	CASSLRLAGWYNEQFF
TRBV5-1	TRBJ2-5	TRBD2	.	TGCGCCAGCCATCGACTAGCGGGTTACCAAGAGACCCAGTACTTC	CASHRLAGYQETQYF
TRBV27	TRBJ2-7	.	.	TGTGCCAGCAGTTTGAACAGGGCACAGGGCGAGCAGTACTTC	CASSLNRAQGEQYF
TRBV7-6	TRBJ2-5	TRBD2	.	TGTGCCAGCAGCCCGAAGCGGGGGGGACCTCAAGAGACCCAGTACTTC	CASSPKRGGPQETQYF
TRBV20-1	TRBJ1-4	.	.	TGCAGTGCTAGGAGGGTCTGGAATGAAAAACTGTTTTTT	CSARRVWNEKLFF
TRBV2	TRBJ1-5	.	.	TGTGCCAGCAGTGAACCGTCTTGGGTCAATCAGCCCCAGCATTTT	CASSEPSWVNQPQHF
TRBV7-6	TRBJ2-7	TRBD1	.	TGTGCCAGGAGCTTAGGGGGCCACGAGCAGTACTTC	CARSLGGHEQYF
TRBV29-1	TRBJ1-2	.	.	TGCAGCGTTTCGGGACAAATCAACTATGGCTACACCTTC	CSVSGQINYGYTF
TRBV6-5	TRBJ2-5	TRBD2	.	TGTGCCAGCAGTTACGCCCCGACTAGCGGGGGAGGGACCCAGTACTTC	CASSYAPTSGGGTQYF
TRBV29-1	TRBJ1-2	.	.	TGCAGCGTTGAAGAAGGAGCTAACTATGGCTACACCTTC	CSVEEGANYGYTF
TRBV29-1	TRBJ2-3	.	once	TGCAGCGTTGACAGTACTAGCACAGATACGCAGTATTTT	CSVDSTSTDTQYF
TRBV5-1	TRBJ2-3	.	.	TGCGCCAGCAGCTCTCTCGGGGGCACAGATACGCAGTATTTT	CASSSLGGTDTQYF
TRBV12-3/TRBV12-4	TRBJ1-3	.	.	TGTGCCAGCAGCGGGACCGCGAGCTCTGGAAACACCATATATTTT	CASSGTASSGNTIYF
TRBV27	TRBJ2-2	TRBD1	.	TGTGCCAGCAGGGACAGGGTGAATACCGGGGAGCTGTTTTTT	CASRDRVNTGELFF
TRBV7-3	TRBJ2-7	.	.	TGTGCCAGCAGCCAATCAGGGGGCGGGGGTTACGAGCAGTACTTC	CASSQSGGGGYEQYF
TRBV12-3/TRBV12-4	TRBJ1-2	.	.	TGTGCCAGCACCTCCCCAAGGGGCGCGAAGAGGTGGGATGGCTACACCTTC	CASTSPRGAKRWDGYTF
TRBV6-2/TRBV6-3	TRBJ2-7	TRBD2	.	TGTGCCAGCAGTTACGGTGGGACTACCTCGAGGGAGCAGTACTTC	CASSYGGTTSREQYF
TRBV27	TRBJ2-2	.	.	TGTGCCAGCAGTTTATCCAAGGGAGCCCCCGGGGAGCTGTTTTTT	CASSLSKGAPGELFF